The clone carrying this TCR beta chain has a handful of counts. Its antigen is not identified. The length of the CDR3 is 14 residues. J gave up 9 bases and V 6 bases, and 8 bases lay outside the gene matches. TCRdb re-called the RT-PCR reads with MiXCR, one entry per CDR3 protein. The table lists around 760,000 distinct CDR3 sequences, about 14% of them singletons, with 6.5% to 8.5% in the top ten. The sample comes from a study of response to subunit inactivated influenza vaccine. Study-wide points: That few new T cells are recruited by each seasonal influenza vaccination was the authors' suggestion.

The starting material was PBMCs from blood, obtained roughly 2 weeks before vaccination. This clonotype was obtained from a man between 45 and 60 years old who received an inactivated influenza vaccine. The chain has TRBV12-3 or TRBV12-4 and TRBJ1-6; 7 bases agree with TRBD1. The CDR3 DNA sequence: TGTGCCAGCAGCAATACTCCAGGGGGTTCACCCCTCCACTTT. Protein sequence: CASSNTPGGSPLHF.